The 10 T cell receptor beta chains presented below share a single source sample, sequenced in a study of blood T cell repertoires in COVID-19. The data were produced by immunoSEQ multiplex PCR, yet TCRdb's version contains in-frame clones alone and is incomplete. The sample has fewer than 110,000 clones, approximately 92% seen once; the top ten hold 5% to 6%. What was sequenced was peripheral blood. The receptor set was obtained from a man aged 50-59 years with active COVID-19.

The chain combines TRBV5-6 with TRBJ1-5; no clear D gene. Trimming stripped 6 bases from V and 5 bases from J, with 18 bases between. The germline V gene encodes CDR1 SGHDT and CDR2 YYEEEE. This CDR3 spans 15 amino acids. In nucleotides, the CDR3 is TGTGCCAGCACCAAAGAGGGAGATTTGTATCAGCCCCAGCATTTT. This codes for CASTKEGDLYQPQHF.

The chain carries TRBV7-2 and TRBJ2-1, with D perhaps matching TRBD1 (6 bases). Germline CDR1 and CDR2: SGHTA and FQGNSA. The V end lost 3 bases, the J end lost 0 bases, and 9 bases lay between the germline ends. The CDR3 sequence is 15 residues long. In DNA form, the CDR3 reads TGTGCCAGCAGCTTCATCAGGGGCTCCTACAATGAGCAGTTCTTC. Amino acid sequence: CASSFIRGSYNEQFF. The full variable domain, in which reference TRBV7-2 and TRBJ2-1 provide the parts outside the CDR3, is GAGVSQSPSNKVTEKGKDVELRCDPISGHTALYWYRQSLGQGLEFLIYFQGNSAPDKSGLPSDRFSAERTGGSVSTLTIQRTQQEDSAVYLCASSFIRGSYNEQFFGPGTRLTVL.

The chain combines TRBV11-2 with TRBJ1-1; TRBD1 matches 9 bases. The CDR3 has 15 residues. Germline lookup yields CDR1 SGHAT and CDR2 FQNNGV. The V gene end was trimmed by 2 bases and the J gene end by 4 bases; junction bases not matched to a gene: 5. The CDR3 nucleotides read TGTGCCAGCAGCTTAACAGGGGGCGCTGCCACTGAAGCTTTCTTT. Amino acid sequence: CASSLTGGAATEAFF.

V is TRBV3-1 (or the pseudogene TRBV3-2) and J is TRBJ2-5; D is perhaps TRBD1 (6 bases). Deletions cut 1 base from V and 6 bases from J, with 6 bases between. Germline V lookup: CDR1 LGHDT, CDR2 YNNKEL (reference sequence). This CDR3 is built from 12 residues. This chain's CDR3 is CASSQGDKTQYF. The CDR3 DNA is TGTGCCAGCAGCCAAGGGGACAAGACCCAGTACTTC.

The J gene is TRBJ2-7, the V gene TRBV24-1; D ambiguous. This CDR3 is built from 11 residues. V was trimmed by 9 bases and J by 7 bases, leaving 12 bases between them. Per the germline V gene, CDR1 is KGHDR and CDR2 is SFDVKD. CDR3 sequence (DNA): TGTGCCACCGGGCAGAAACAGGAGCAGTACTTC. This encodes CATGQKQEQYF.

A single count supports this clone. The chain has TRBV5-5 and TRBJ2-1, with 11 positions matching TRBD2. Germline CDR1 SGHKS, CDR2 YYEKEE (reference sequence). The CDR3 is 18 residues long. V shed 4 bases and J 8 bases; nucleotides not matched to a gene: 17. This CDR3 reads CASSPKNVIAGGHHEQFF. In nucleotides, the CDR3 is TGTGCCAGCAGCCCCAAAAATGTTATAGCGGGAGGGCATCATGAGCAGTTCTTC.

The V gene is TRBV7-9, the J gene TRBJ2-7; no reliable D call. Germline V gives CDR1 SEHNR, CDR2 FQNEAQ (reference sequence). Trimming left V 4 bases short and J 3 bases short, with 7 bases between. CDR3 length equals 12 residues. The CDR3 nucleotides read TGTGCCAGCAGCTCTAACAGCTACGAGCAGTACTTC. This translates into CASSSNSYEQYF.

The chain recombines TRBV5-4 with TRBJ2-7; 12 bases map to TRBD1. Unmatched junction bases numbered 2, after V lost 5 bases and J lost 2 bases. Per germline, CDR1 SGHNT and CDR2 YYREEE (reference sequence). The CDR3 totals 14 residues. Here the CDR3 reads CASSRDRGPYEQYF. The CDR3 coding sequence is TGTGCCAGCAGTCGGGACAGGGGGCCCTACGAGCAGTACTTC.

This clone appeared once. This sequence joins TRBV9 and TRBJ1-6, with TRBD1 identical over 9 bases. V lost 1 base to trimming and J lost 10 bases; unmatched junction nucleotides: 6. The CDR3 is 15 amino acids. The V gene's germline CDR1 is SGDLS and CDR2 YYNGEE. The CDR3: CASSVQDRGGSPLHF. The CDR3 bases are TGTGCCAGCAGCGTACAGGACAGGGGAGGATCACCCCTCCACTTT.

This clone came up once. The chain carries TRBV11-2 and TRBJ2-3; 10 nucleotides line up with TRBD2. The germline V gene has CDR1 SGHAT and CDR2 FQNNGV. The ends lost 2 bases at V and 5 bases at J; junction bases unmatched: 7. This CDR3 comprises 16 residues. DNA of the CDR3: TGTGCCAGCAGCTTATCTAGCGGGAGATTCTTAGATACGCAGTATTTT. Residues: CASSLSSGRFLDTQYF. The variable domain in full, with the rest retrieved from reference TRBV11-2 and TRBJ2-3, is EAGVAQSPRYKIIEKRQSVAFWCNPISGHATLYWYQQILGQGPKLLIQFQNNGVVDDSQLPKDRFSAERLKGVDSTLKIQPAKLEDSAVYLCASSLSSGRFLDTQYFGPGTRLTVL.